This TCR beta chain is drawn from a study of OX40 agonist ivuxolimab in advanced cancers. V gave up 2 bases and J gave up 0 bases, with 9 bases separating them. Germline values: CDR1 MNHEY, CDR2 SVGAGI. The CDR3 covers 15 residues. Produced via immunoSEQ multiplex PCR; TCRdb's table is partial and in-frame only. Among under 65,000 clones listed, about 86% were seen once. Autoimmune disease history or systemic immunosuppression disqualified patients. Material: CD4+ or CD8+ T cells sorted from blood, obtained in a trial of the OX40 agonist ivuxolimab. The TCR originated in an adult with an advanced solid tumor such as melanoma, head and neck, liver or kidney cancer. This rearrangement joins TRBV6-5 to TRBJ2-3, with D perhaps TRBD2 (6 bases). The CDR3 sequence: CASSYRAGSTDTQYF. The DNA for the CDR3 is TGTGCCAGCAGTTACAGGGCGGGGAGCACAGATACGCAGTATTTT.